This T cell receptor beta chain was documented in a study of T cell changes during pregnancy in multiple sclerosis. TCRdb's copy holds only in-frame clones and misses some; the assay was immunoSEQ multiplex PCR. The data show 75,000 to 80,000 clones, with 89% seen just once and approximately 1.9% held by the top ten. Trimming took off 0 bases at V and 2 bases at J, with 10 bases between the two ends. This CDR3 has 15 amino acids. The germline V gene encodes CDR1 SGDLS and CDR2 YYNGEE. This material consisted of peripheral blood, taken before pregnancy. The receptor was derived from a female donor with multiple sclerosis, enrolled in a pregnancy study. The rearrangement uses TRBV9 and TRBJ2-3, with a possible D match to TRBD2 (5 bases). The CDR3 sequence: CASSVGTRDTDTQYF. The CDR3 DNA reads TGTGCCAGCAGCGTAGGAACGAGGGACACAGATACGCAGTATTTT.